The T cell receptor (beta chain) under discussion was sequenced for a study of blood T cell repertoires in COVID-19. Study in general: The study counted Cohort 3 donors as recovered given two negative PCRs, clearance, or symptom resolution.

Sequencing used immunoSEQ multiplex PCR; TCRdb keeps in-frame clones, though not all of them. The repertoire holds fewer than 350,000 clones, with more than 75% as singletons. In germline, CDR1 is SGHVS, CDR2 FNYEAQ. The CDR3 spans 11 residues. Between the trimmed V and J ends, which lost 5 bases and 9 bases, there was a span of 8 bases. The sample consisted of PBMCs or T cells enriched from blood (not recorded which). The source is a woman aged 55 to 70 in a cohort exposed to, infected with or recovered from COVID-19 (not recorded which). The chain combines TRBV7-6 with TRBJ2-1; weak D call: TRBD2 (5 bases). CDR3 residues: CASSREGEQFF. The CDR3 DNA is TGTGCCAGCAGCCGGGAAGGTGAGCAGTTCTTC. The variable domain in full, completed from reference TRBV7-6 and TRBJ2-1, reads GAGVSQSPRYKVTKRGQDVALRCDPISGHVSLYWYRQALGQGPEFLTYFNYEAQQDKSGLPNDRFSAERPEGSISTLTIQRTEQRDSAMYRCASSREGEQFFGPGTRLTVL.